The entry below describes one T cell receptor (beta chain). Its antigen is still unknown. It was second doses at about 4 or about 12 weeks that were pooled. The repertoire was sequenced with immunoSEQ multiplex PCR; TCRdb's copy has only in-frame clones and lacks some. The data show roughly 160,000 clones, around 92% seen once. The sample belongs to a study of T cell responses to AZD1222 COVID-19 vaccine. Study results and limitations: Researchers report vaccine-associated CD4 TCRs spanning spike, with dominance at 160-218 and 743-854.

The source material was peripheral blood, sampled 28 days after the second AZD1222 dose. This TCR was recovered from an adult who received the AZD1222 COVID-19 vaccine.

CDR3 region: CASSQWQGETQYF. The CDR3 DNA reads as TGCGCCAGCAGCCAATGGCAGGGAGAGACCCAGTACTTC. J is TRBJ2-5 and V is TRBV4-1; tentative D call: TRBD1 (5 bases). Trimming removed 2 bases from V and 4 bases from J, with 8 bases in between. CDR1 and CDR2 from the germline V gene are MGHRA and YSYEKL. There are 13 residues in the CDR3.